The next 25 T cell receptor beta chains were all read from a single sample in a study of a mutant IDH1 vaccine in newly diagnosed glioma. The time point here: week 5, during vaccination. What each vaccine dose contained was 300 ug of mutant IDH1 20-mer peptide, accompanied by topical imiquimod. Antigens for these TCRs are unknown. TCRdb keeps only in-frame clones here, not all; method: immunoSEQ multiplex PCR. The repertoire has more than 25,000 clones, roughly 77% of them found once; the top ten carry about 8.4%. This specimen consisted of PBMCs, obtained from a glioma patient whose treatment included an IDH1 peptide vaccine. The source of these receptors is a man aged 35 to 55 with glioma.

The gene calls are TRBV9 and TRBJ2-1; 8 bases line up with TRBD1. Trimming at V came to 0 bases and at J to 4 bases, leaving 3 bases not matched to a gene. The CDR3 is 15 amino acids. CDR1 SGDLS and CDR2 YYNGEE come from the germline V gene. Here the CDR3 DNA reads TGTGCCAGCAGCGTAGCGGGACAGGAGTACAATGAGCAGTTCTTC. It encodes CASSVAGQEYNEQFF.

J is TRBJ2-3 and V is TRBV7-9; a weak D match, TRBD2 (5 bases). CDR1 SEHNR and CDR2 FQNEAQ come from the germline V gene (reference sequence). The CDR3 is 15 amino acids. Deletions cut 6 bases from V and 0 bases from J, with 13 bases between. CDR3 amino acids: CASRGQRRSTDTQYF. DNA for the CDR3: TGTGCCAGCAGAGGCCAGCGGCGTAGCACAGATACGCAGTATTTT.

J is TRBJ2-2 and V is TRBV2, with 9 positions matching TRBD2. The V segment lost 7 bases and the J segment 4 bases; nucleotides outside the gene matches: 7. This CDR3 region has 15 residues. In germline, CDR1 is SNHLY, CDR2 FYNNEI. The CDR3: CASTVAGEGTGELFF. The DNA for the CDR3 is TGTGCCAGCACGGTAGCGGGAGAGGGCACCGGGGAGCTGTTTTTT.

The gene calls are TRBV11-3 and TRBJ2-2; 7 nucleotides agree with TRBD2. CDR1 SGHNT and CDR2 YENEEA come from the germline V gene. The CDR3 runs to 16 residues. Germline trimming cut 5 bases from V and 6 bases from J; bases unmatched to any gene: 12. This CDR3 is CASSPSGGGRAGELFF. The CDR3 DNA reads as TGTGCCAGCAGCCCCTCCGGGGGAGGGAGGGCCGGGGAGCTGTTTTTT. Looking up the rest from reference TRBV11-3 and TRBJ2-2 gives the full variable domain: EAGVVQSPRYKIIEKKQPVAFWCNPISGHNTLYWYLQNLGQGPELLIRYENEEAVDDSQLPKDRFSAERLKGVDSTLKIQPAELGDSAVYLCASSPSGGGRAGELFFGEGSRLTVL.

This chain uses TRBV18 with TRBJ2-7; the D is unclear. The CDR3 contains 16 residues. V was cut by 3 bases and J by 0 bases, with 15 bases left in between. The germline V gene encodes CDR1 KGHSH and CDR2 LQKENI. The CDR3 DNA follows: TGTGCCAGCTCACCGGGTGGCCCTCTGACCTCCTACGAGCAGTACGTC. Translation gives CASSPGGPLTSYEQYV.

This clone is a singleton in its sample. The gene calls are TRBV28 and TRBJ1-2; D not resolved. V gave up 5 bases and J gave up 7 bases, with 14 bases separating them. In germline, CDR1 is MDHEN, CDR2 SYDVKM. The CDR3 extends over 13 amino acids. The CDR3 loop reads CASSPSRQVGYTF. The CDR3 nucleotides are TGTGCCAGCAGTCCCTCCCGACAAGTTGGCTACACCTTC.

CDR3 nucleotides: TGTGCCAGCTCACCACAACAGGGCTACGAGCAGTACTTC. It codes for CASSPQQGYEQYF. This chain connects TRBV18 to TRBJ2-5; D may be TRBD1 (6 bases). Judging by the DNA end, TRBJ2-7 fits better; the J call may be wrong. Germline assignment: CDR1 KGHSH and CDR2 LQKENI. The CDR3 spans 13 residues.

V gene TRBV27 combines with J gene TRBJ2-1, with 10 positions matching TRBD2. V dropped 5 bases and J dropped 1; count of bases not matched to a gene: 11. The CDR3 is 18 amino acids. Per germline, CDR1 MNHEY and CDR2 SMNVEV (reference sequence). The CDR3 sequence: CASSLASGSYESYNEQFF. CDR3 DNA: TGTGCCAGCAGTCTCGCTAGCGGGAGCTACGAGTCCTACAATGAGCAGTTCTTC.

The chain couples TRBV7-8 to TRBJ2-1, with a weak D call TRBD1 (5 bases). CDR1 SGHVS and CDR2 FQNEAQ come from the germline V gene. CDR3 length: 16 residues. V lost 5 bases and J 1 base, leaving 15 bases between the germline ends. CDR3 sequence (DNA): TGTGCCAGCAGCCGAAACAGGCTACGGTCCTACAATGAGCAGTTCTTC. As protein: CASSRNRLRSYNEQFF.

The gene calls are TRBV7-6 and TRBJ2-2; D ambiguous. CDR1 is SGHVS and CDR2 is FNYEAQ in the germline V gene. This CDR3 spans 16 amino acids. Deletions cut 1 base from V and 2 bases from J, with 11 bases between. CDR3 residues: CASSLGGIANTGELFF. The DNA for the CDR3 is TGTGCCAGCAGCTTAGGAGGAATAGCTAACACCGGGGAGCTGTTTTTT.

This chain connects TRBV4-1 to TRBJ1-2; D unclear. V lost 4 bases and J 5 bases, leaving 8 bases between the germline ends. The CDR3 sequence is 12 residues long. CDR1 and CDR2 (germline): MGHRA, YSYEKL. In DNA form, the CDR3 reads TGCGCCAGCAGCCGGCCGGATTATGGCTACACCTTC. Translated, it gives CASSRPDYGYTF.

This clone is medium-sized within its sample. V and J are TRBV30 and TRBJ2-1; 10 nucleotides align to TRBD2. The trim removed 4 bases at V and 1 base at J, leaving 7 bases unmatched. Looked up from germline, CDR1 is GTSNPN and CDR2 is SVGIG (reference sequence). There are 16 residues in the CDR3. CDR3 loop: CAWTSGRRDSYNEQFF. CDR3 bases: TGTGCCTGGACTAGCGGGAGACGGGATTCCTACAATGAGCAGTTCTTC.

The chain joins TRBV4-1 to TRBJ1-6; TRBD1 aligns across 10 bases. The CDR3 is 15 residues long. The germline gives CDR1 MGHRA, CDR2 YSYEKL. Unmatched junction bases numbered 7, after V lost 4 bases and J lost 10 bases. The CDR3 DNA reads as TGCGCCAGCAGCCTCGGGGACAGGGGTGGATCACCCCTCCACTTT. It is translated as CASSLGDRGGSPLHF.

The gene calls are TRBV27 and TRBJ2-2, with TRBD2 matching 12 bases. Germline CDR1 MNHEY, CDR2 SMNVEV (reference sequence). CDR3 length equals 16 residues. With 6 bases clipped from V and 6 bases from J, the junction kept 8 bases outside the gene matches. The CDR3 region is CASRSPSGRAPGELFF. CDR3 in DNA: TGTGCCAGCAGGTCCCCTAGCGGGAGGGCCCCCGGGGAGCTGTTTTTT.

The chain employs TRBV27 and TRBJ2-1; 12 nucleotides line up with TRBD2. The V segment lost 3 bases and the J segment 6 bases; nucleotides outside the gene matches: 3. This CDR3 comprises 15 residues. Per germline, CDR1 MNHEY and CDR2 SMNVEV (reference sequence). CDR3 DNA sequence: TGTGCCAGCAGTTTGGGGACTAGCGGGCTCAATGAGCAGTTCTTC. This sequence encodes CASSLGTSGLNEQFF.

This clone was detected once. The chain combines TRBV7-2 with TRBJ2-7, with D tentatively TRBD2 (5 bases). This CDR3 comprises 13 residues. Trimming took off 6 bases at V and 2 bases at J, with 11 bases between the two ends. Germline CDR1 SGHTA, CDR2 FQGNSA. CDR3 in DNA: TGTGCCAGCAGAGCGGACGGTACCTACGAGCAGTACGTC. Translated: CASRADGTYEQYV.

The rearrangement uses TRBV6-6 and TRBJ2-1; 12 bases are shared with TRBD2. The CDR3 totals 16 residues. The V and J ends lost 2 bases and 2 bases, in that order; junction bases with no gene match: 1. The germline gives CDR1 MNHNY, CDR2 SVGAGI (reference sequence). The CDR3 DNA follows: TGTGCCAGCAGTTACCGGACTAGCGGGACCTACAATGAGCAGTTCTTC. Translated: CASSYRTSGTYNEQFF.

V is TRBV4-1 and J is TRBJ1-2; 7 nucleotides agree with TRBD1. The V gene's germline CDR1 is MGHRA and CDR2 YSYEKL. The CDR3 is 15 residues long. V gave up 4 bases and J gave up 4 bases; unmatched junction bases: 9. This CDR3 is CASSPGQTPSYGYTF. DNA for the CDR3: TGCGCCAGCAGCCCGGGACAGACCCCTAGCTATGGCTACACCTTC.

The rearrangement joins TRBV2 to TRBJ2-3, with TRBD2 matching over 10 bases. The length of the CDR3 is 16 residues. J lost 6 bases, V lost 6 bases, and 12 bases had no gene match. The V gene's germline CDR1 is SNHLY and CDR2 FYNNEI. The CDR3 sequence is CASSLPLAGGLDTQYF. CDR3 DNA: TGTGCCAGCAGCCTCCCCTTAGCGGGGGGACTGGATACGCAGTATTTT. Full variable domain (missing parts from reference TRBV2 and TRBJ2-3): EPEVTQTPSHQVTQMGQEVILRCVPISNHLYFYWYRQILGQKVEFLVSFYNNEISEKSEIFDDQFSVERPDGSNFTLKIRSTKLEDSAMYFCASSLPLAGGLDTQYFGPGTRLTVL.

About this clone itself: The sample contains more than one DNA sequence encoding this CDR3. The chain combines TRBV18 with TRBJ1-2, with 8 bases lining up with TRBD1. Germline CDR1 KGHSH, CDR2 LQKENI. This CDR3 spans 14 amino acids. J gave up 4 bases and V 3 bases, and 4 bases lay outside the gene matches. The CDR3 is CASSPDRGSYGYTF. CDR3 in DNA: TGTGCCAGCTCACCCGACAGGGGTAGCTATGGCTACACCTTC. The full variable domain, in which reference TRBV18 and TRBJ1-2 provide the parts outside the CDR3, is NAGVMQNPRHLVRRRGQEARLRCSPMKGHSHVYWYRQLPEEGLKFMVYLQKENIIDESGMPKERFSAEFPKEGPSILRIQQVVRGDSAAYFCASSPDRGSYGYTFGSGTRLTVV.

V and J are TRBV19 and TRBJ2-2, with D possibly called TRBD1 or TRBD2 (5 bases each). This CDR3 contains 17 residues. Trimming removed 7 bases from V and 6 bases from J, with 24 bases in between. Germline V CDR1 and CDR2: LNHDA, SQIVND (reference sequence). Here the CDR3 DNA reads TGTGCCAGTAAGGTGTCCTGGGGGAGTACTGTAGCCGGGGAGCTGTTTTTT. Translating it yields CASKVSWGSTVAGELFF.

J is TRBJ2-5 and V is TRBV2; 13 nucleotides line up with TRBD2. With V trimmed by 9 bases and J by 5 bases, 6 bases remained unmatched. Per germline, CDR1 SNHLY and CDR2 FYNNEI. The CDR3 consists of 14 residues. The CDR3 coding sequence is TGTGCCAGGCAAGGACTAGCGGGAGCCGAGACCCAGTACTTC. Its translation is CARQGLAGAETQYF.

J is TRBJ1-1 and V is TRBV2; D gene ambiguous. The CDR3 is 14 residues long. Trimming left V 7 bases short and J 1 base short, with 13 bases between. Germline V gene data show CDR1 as SNHLY and CDR2 as FYNNEI. The chain's CDR3 is CASNPLGRNTEAFF. In DNA, the CDR3 is TGTGCCAGCAATCCCCTCGGACGGAACACTGAAGCTTTCTTT.

The chain is built from TRBV7-8 and TRBJ2-2; D uncertain. The V gene's germline CDR1 is SGHVS and CDR2 FQNEAQ. The V gene lost 1 base and the J gene lost 0 bases, with 6 bases spanning the gap. The CDR3 extends over 15 amino acids. The chain's CDR3 is CASSLGRPNTGELFF. CDR3 sequence (DNA): TGTGCCAGCAGCTTAGGGCGCCCGAACACCGGGGAGCTGTTTTTT.

The CDR3 coding sequence is TGTGCCAGCTTCCTTAGGGTATTATATAGCAATCAGCCCCAGCATTTT. Residues: CASFLRVLYSNQPQHF. This chain joins TRBV28 and TRBJ1-5; D is uncertain. CDR1 MDHEN and CDR2 SYDVKM come from the germline V gene. V gave up 8 bases and J gave up 0 bases, with 17 bases separating them. The CDR3 has 16 residues.